This T cell receptor beta chain comes out of a study of Ad26.COV2.S vaccination and SARS-CoV-2 variants (dated by TCRdb to the early 2020s). Study-level background: Vaccine-arm donors came from COV1001, a multicentre, randomized, double-blind, placebo-controlled phase I-IIa trial of Ad26.COV2.S in healthy adults. Ad26.COV2.S was given intramuscularly at 5x10^10 or 1x10^11 viral particles, as a single shot or as two shots 56 days apart. The specificity and breadth of SARS-CoV-2-reactive T cell receptors after Ad26.COV2.S vaccination were assessed by TCRbeta repertoire sequencing. The TCR-sequenced set comprised around 30 samples: approximately 19 Ad26.COV2.S vaccine recipients, 5 placebo recipients and 8 SARS-CoV-2 convalescent individuals. Investigators did not know the trial group allocation while performing experiments and assessing outcomes. Participants in the trial were split at random into five groups of five each, receiving low-dose or high-dose Ad26.COV2.S once or twice, or else placebo on both occasions.

With regard to this clone: Its antigen is still unknown. There are no base qualities to consult, and no much larger clone falls within one base.

The immunoSEQ Assay was the method used to sequence TCRbeta CDR3 regions. After extraction, genomic DNA underwent amplification by bias-controlled multiplex PCR, followed by high-throughput sequencing. Regarding the original processing steps: To quantify the absolute abundance of every unique TCRbeta CDR3 region, sequences were collapsed and filtered. T cell fraction was estimated by normalization of TCRbeta template counts to usable DNA, with usable DNA being measured through amplification of reference genes present in all nucleated cells. Repertoire TCRs were annotated as SARS-CoV-2-specific when V gene, CDR3 amino acid sequence and J gene were exactly matched to a known reactive TCR set. MIRA supplied the reference SARS-CoV-2 TCR set, which was filtered for enrichment in COVID-19-positive ImmuneCODE repertoires so that public or cross-reactive TCRs were removed. Using the MIRA antigens, annotated TCRs were further analysed by specific ORF or by position within an ORF. Breadth was defined as the number of annotated unique rearrangements divided by the total number of unique productive rearrangements, and depth was defined as the summed frequency of the annotated unique rearrangements. Two-sided Wilcoxon rank-sum tests were used to compare TCR breadth between groups. TCRdb's version of the immuneACCESS table is confined to in-frame rearrangements and falls short of the full clone set. An unresolved V gene accounts for under half of the shortfall where checked; the remainder is of unknown origin. The V and J calls and clone size were taken over from that table, and D and trimming were inferred from the DNA. This sample has about 410,000 clones in its table, and about 89% of those were observed once. Around 2% of the sample is taken by the ten largest.

Overall study results and their limits: The study was not powered to compare responses between vaccine doses or regimens. After vaccination, substantial breadth of spike-specific CD8+ and CD4+ T cell responses was reported. Non-spike TCR breadth was comparable between vaccine and placebo recipients, consistent with the vaccine containing only spike. Higher spike-specific TCR breadth was observed in Ad26.COV2.S recipients than in placebo recipients (P = 0.0014). According to the authors, total T cell responses may have been underestimated by the TCR breadth and depth analyses.

The sample's treatment or condition label is to be understood as: around 19 received Ad26.COV2.S at low or high dose, single or two shots; five or six received placebo; per-sample allocation not given. Repertoires of vaccine and placebo recipients were sequenced from samples taken on day 63 after the first injection. In Cohort 1b, about 27 adults aged 18-55 years were enrolled at a single site in Boston, USA, between 29 July and 7 August 2020. As a vaccine, Ad26.COV2.S was a replication-incompetent adenovirus type 26 vector that expressed a prefusion-stabilized SARS-CoV-2 spike protein derived from the original Wuhan strain. Trimmed from V: 1 base; trimmed from J: 5 bases; junction bases lacking a gene match: 3. From cysteine to phenylalanine, the CDR3 is 16 amino acids long. Solely the CDR3 DNA is kept, with 48 bases framed from the first base. For CDR1 and CDR2, the germline V gene lists SGHDN and FVKESK.

The chain joins TRBV14 to TRBJ2-1; 12 nucleotides in the junction match TRBD2. The sample in question was peripheral blood, obtained in a trial of Ad26.COV2.S vaccine versus placebo. The receptor was derived from a person aged 18-60 years who received the Ad26.COV2.S COVID-19 vaccine or a placebo. In nucleotides, the sequence is TGTGCCAGCAGCCAAGGGACTAGCGGGACCCACAATGAGCAGTTCTTC. Its translation reads: CASSQGTSGTHNEQFF.